The present T cell receptor beta chain was sequenced within a study of shared clonotypes between healthy human individuals. The repertoire was sequenced with immunoSEQ multiplex PCR; TCRdb's copy has only in-frame clones and lacks some. The table has about 2.3 million clones, over 85% seen once. The receptor was isolated from a man between 18 and 29 years old in good health. Some clones in this sample may be carry-over from other donors' samples. The sequenced material came from naive CD4+ T cells from PBMCs. The subset is: CD45RA+ positively selected.

CDR3 coding DNA: TGTGCCAGCAGTCTTCAACGCATGGGACAGACGTCCTCCTACAATGAGCAGTTCTTC. Translating gives CASSLQRMGQTSSYNEQFF. This chain connects TRBV28 to TRBJ2-1; 7 positions match TRBD1. The CDR3 spans 19 residues. Trimming removed 5 bases from V and 0 bases from J; junction bases left unmatched: 16. Germline V lookup: CDR1 MDHEN, CDR2 SYDVKM. Combining the CDR3 with reference TRBV28 and TRBJ2-1 gives the whole variable domain DVKVTQSSRYLVKRTGEKVFLECVQDMDHENMFWYRQDPGLGLRLIYFSYDVKMKEKGDIPEGYSVSREKKERFSLILESASTNQTSMYLCASSLQRMGQTSSYNEQFFGPGTRLTVL.